The 12 T cell receptor beta chains below come from one sample, sequenced in a study of cytomegalovirus exposure and HLA in healthy donors. The PCR used 60 Vbeta and 13 Jbeta primers. Profiling relied on immunoSEQ multiplex PCR, and the TCRdb table lists in-frame clones only, not all of them. The sample consists of about 130,000 clones, about 8.5% of them appearing once. Sequencing input: PBMCs. The receptors stem from a man between 40 and 49 years old in good health and CMV-seronegative.

As DNA, the CDR3 is TGTGCCAGCAGCCCCGGGGGGGCTGATACGCAGTATTTT. Its protein product is CASSPGGADTQYF. This chain links TRBV7-2 with TRBJ2-3; 8 bases fit TRBD2. Trimming removed 5 bases from V and 6 bases from J; junction bases left unmatched: 4. This CDR3 has 13 amino acids. Germline V lookup: CDR1 SGHTA, CDR2 FQGNSA. Full variable domain (rest looked up from reference TRBV7-2 and TRBJ2-3): GAGVSQSPSNKVTEKGKDVELRCDPISGHTALYWYRQSLGQGLEFLIYFQGNSAPDKSGLPSDRFSAERTGGSVSTLTIQRTQQEDSAVYLCASSPGGADTQYFGPGTRLTVL.

J is TRBJ1-6 and V is TRBV5-1; D gene ambiguous. Deletions cut 1 base from V and 9 bases from J, with 11 bases between. Germline-derived CDR1 and CDR2 are SGHRS and YFSETQ. This CDR3 has 14 residues. CDR3 bases: TGCGCCAGCAGCTTGCAAGGCGGCGGTTCACCCCTCCACTTT. Its protein product is CASSLQGGGSPLHF.

There are a few counts of this clone. This chain links TRBV28 with TRBJ1-1, with 7 bases aligning to TRBD1. CDR3 length: 12 residues. V dropped 7 bases and J dropped 4; count of bases not matched to a gene: 3. In germline, CDR1 is MDHEN, CDR2 SYDVKM. As DNA, the CDR3 is TGTGCCAGCATGACAGGGTTCACTGAAGCTTTCTTT. Translating gives CASMTGFTEAFF.

Only a few counts were recorded for this clone. The chain carries TRBV19 and TRBJ1-3, with no clear D. The germline V gene encodes CDR1 LNHDA and CDR2 SQIVND (reference sequence). The CDR3 contains 15 residues. Trimming pared 5 bases from V and 3 bases from J, leaving 14 bases between. In DNA, the CDR3 is TGTGCCAGTAGTCTCGAACTATCCTATGGAAACACCATATATTTT. It yields the protein CASSLELSYGNTIYF. The full variable domain, its missing parts supplied by reference TRBV19 and TRBJ1-3, is DGGITQSPKYLFRKEGQNVTLSCEQNLNHDAMYWYRQDPGQGLRLIYYSQIVNDFQKGDIAEGYSVSREKKESFPLTVTSAQKNPTAFYLCASSLELSYGNTIYFGEGSWLTVV.

The chain joins TRBV6-6 to TRBJ1-3, with TRBD1 as a possible D gene (6 bases). Germline lookup yields CDR1 MNHNY and CDR2 SVGAGI (reference sequence). This CDR3 region has 16 residues. The V and J ends lost 2 bases and 4 bases respectively, with 15 bases between them. Written as DNA, the CDR3 is TGTGCCAGCAGTTACGATACAGGGCAGATGGGAAACACCATATATTTT. This gives the protein CASSYDTGQMGNTIYF.

V usage is TRBV6-1 and J usage is TRBJ1-1; unclear D gene. The CDR3 contains 16 residues. With 1 base removed from V and 3 bases from J, the gap between germline ends came to 15 bases. Germline-derived CDR1 and CDR2 are MNHNS and SASEGT. CDR3 protein: CASSEVEGTGDTEAFF. DNA for the CDR3: TGTGCCAGCAGTGAAGTGGAGGGAACCGGGGACACTGAAGCTTTCTTT.

The CDR3 sequence is CASSLRGSNQPQHF. CDR3 DNA sequence: TGTGCCAGCAGCCTCAGGGGGTCCAATCAGCCCCAGCATTTT. The chain recombines TRBV27 with TRBJ1-5; 7 nucleotides agree with TRBD1. This CDR3 contains 14 residues. J was trimmed by 3 bases and V by 6 bases; bases with no gene match: 5. The germline V gene encodes CDR1 MNHEY and CDR2 SMNVEV (reference sequence).

This clone was recorded a few times. This rearrangement joins TRBV9 to TRBJ1-2, with TRBD1 as a possible D gene (6 bases). The CDR3 contains 12 residues. In germline, CDR1 is SGDLS, CDR2 YYNGEE. V gave up 6 bases and J gave up 4 bases, with 10 bases separating them. CDR3 loop: CASTTGSYGYTF. CDR3 in DNA: TGTGCCAGCACCACAGGGAGCTATGGCTACACCTTC.

This clone has more than one count but fewer than ten. The chain combines TRBV29-1 with TRBJ2-7, with 8 nucleotides matching TRBD1. J gave up 4 bases and V 3 bases, and 2 bases lay outside the gene matches. The CDR3 spans 12 residues. Germline assignment: CDR1 SQVTM and CDR2 ANQGSEA. The CDR3 nucleotides read TGCAGCGTTGAGGACAGGGCGTACGAGCAGTACTTC. Amino acids: CSVEDRAYEQYF.

The CDR3 coding sequence is TGTGCCAGCAGTGGGGGGACTAGGGCTGAGCAGTACTTC. Protein: CASSGGTRAEQYF. V usage is TRBV6-5 and J usage is TRBJ2-7; 8 bases line up with TRBD2. Germline V gene data show CDR1 as MNHEY and CDR2 as SVGAGI. The CDR3 runs to 13 residues. The V and J ends lost 5 bases and 7 bases, in that order; junction bases with no gene match: 7.

This clone occurred a few times. The rearrangement links TRBV7-9 to TRBJ2-1; the D gene is possibly TRBD1 (6 bases). V dropped 2 bases and J dropped 0 bases, with 11 bases sitting between them. Germline CDR1 SEHNR, CDR2 FQNEAQ (reference sequence). This CDR3 contains 16 residues. The CDR3 nucleotides read TGTGCCAGCAGCTTATTAGGGGGTAGCTCCTACAATGAGCAGTTCTTC. Protein product: CASSLLGGSSYNEQFF.

The J gene is TRBJ1-2, the V gene TRBV19, with D uncertain. With 3 bases removed from V and 0 bases from J, the gap between germline ends came to 8 bases. CDR3 length equals 14 residues. From germline, CDR1 is LNHDA and CDR2 SQIVND (reference sequence). CDR3 region: CASSMSGSNYGYTF. The CDR3 coding sequence is TGTGCCAGTAGTATGTCGGGATCTAACTATGGCTACACCTTC.